The subject of this entry is one TCR beta chain. Its antigen is not identified. V lost 0 bases and J lost 4, with 21 bases in between. The CDR3 spans 18 residues. CDR1 MNHEY and CDR2 SVGEGT come from the germline V gene. Constant-segment-primed 5'RACE gave TCR alpha and TCR beta cDNA libraries with sample barcodes and UMIs. TCRdb re-called the 5' RACE reads through MiXCR, storing one row per CDR3 protein. The repertoire holds hundreds of thousands of distinct CDR3 sequences, with 20% to 25% as singletons. The sample belongs to a study of T-cell memory formation after mild COVID-19. The study, taken as a whole, reports: Cross-reactive memory seemingly joined, as some responding clones were found in pre-infection memory.

The genes are TRBV6-2 or TRBV6-3 and TRBJ2-5; D gene uncertain. The sequence was collected from an adult woman who had mild COVID-19 (a few samples of this study predate the infection). Cell type and time point are not known. Sequencing was done on a sample of PBMCs or a T cell subset sorted from them (not recorded which). The CDR3 bases are TGTGCCAGCAGTTACTCTTCGGTGGGAAGCCGGGCCGGAGAGACCCAGTACTTC. This sequence encodes CASSYSSVGSRAGETQYF.